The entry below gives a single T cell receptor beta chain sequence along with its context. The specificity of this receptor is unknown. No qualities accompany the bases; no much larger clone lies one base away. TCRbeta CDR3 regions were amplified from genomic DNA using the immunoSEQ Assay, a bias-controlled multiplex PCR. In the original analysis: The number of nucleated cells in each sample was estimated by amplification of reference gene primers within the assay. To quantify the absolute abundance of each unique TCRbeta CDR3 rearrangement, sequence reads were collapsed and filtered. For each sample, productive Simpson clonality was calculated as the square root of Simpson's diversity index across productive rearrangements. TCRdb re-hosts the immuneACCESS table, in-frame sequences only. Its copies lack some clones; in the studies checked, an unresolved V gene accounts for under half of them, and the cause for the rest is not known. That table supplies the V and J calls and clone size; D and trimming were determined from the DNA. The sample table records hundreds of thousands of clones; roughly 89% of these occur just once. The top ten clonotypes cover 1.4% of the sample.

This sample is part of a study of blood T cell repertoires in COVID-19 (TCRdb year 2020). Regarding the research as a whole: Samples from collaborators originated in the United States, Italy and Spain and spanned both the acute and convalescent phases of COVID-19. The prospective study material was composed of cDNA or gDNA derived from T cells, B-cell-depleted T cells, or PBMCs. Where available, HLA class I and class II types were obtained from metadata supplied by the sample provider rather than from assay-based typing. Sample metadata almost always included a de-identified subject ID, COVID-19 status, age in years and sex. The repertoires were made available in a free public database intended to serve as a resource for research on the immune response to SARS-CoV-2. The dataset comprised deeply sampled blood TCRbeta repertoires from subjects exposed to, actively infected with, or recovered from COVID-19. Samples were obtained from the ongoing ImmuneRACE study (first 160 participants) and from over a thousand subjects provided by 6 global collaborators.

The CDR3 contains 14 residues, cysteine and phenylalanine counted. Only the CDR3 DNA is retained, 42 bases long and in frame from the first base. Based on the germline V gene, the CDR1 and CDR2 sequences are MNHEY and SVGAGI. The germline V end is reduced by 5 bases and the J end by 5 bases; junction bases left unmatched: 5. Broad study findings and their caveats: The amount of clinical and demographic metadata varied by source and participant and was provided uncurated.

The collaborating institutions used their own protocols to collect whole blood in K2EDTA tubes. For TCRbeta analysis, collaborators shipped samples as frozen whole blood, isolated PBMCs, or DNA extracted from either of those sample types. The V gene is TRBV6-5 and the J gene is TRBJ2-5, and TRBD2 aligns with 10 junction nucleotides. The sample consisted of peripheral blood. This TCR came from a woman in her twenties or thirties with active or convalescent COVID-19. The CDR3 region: CASSPSGRGETQYF. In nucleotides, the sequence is TGTGCCAGCAGTCCTAGCGGGAGAGGGGAGACCCAGTACTTC.